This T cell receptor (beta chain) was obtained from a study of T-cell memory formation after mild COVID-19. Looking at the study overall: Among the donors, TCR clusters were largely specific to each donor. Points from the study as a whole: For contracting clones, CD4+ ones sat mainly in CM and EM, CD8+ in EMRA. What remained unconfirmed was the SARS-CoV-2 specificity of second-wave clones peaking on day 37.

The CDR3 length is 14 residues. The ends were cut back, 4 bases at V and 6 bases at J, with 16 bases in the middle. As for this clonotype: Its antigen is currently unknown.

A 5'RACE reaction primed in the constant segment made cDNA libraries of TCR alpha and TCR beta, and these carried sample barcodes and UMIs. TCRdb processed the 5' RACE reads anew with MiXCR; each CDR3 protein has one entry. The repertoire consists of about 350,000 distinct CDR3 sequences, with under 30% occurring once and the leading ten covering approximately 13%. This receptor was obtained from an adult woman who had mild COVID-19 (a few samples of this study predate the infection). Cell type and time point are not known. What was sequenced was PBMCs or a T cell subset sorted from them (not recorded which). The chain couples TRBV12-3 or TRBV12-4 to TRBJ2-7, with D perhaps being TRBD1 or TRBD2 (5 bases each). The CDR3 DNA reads TGTGCCAGCAGTTCCCGGGCCCAGAGGGGCGAGCAGTACTTC. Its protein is CASSSRAQRGEQYF.